These T cell receptor beta chains were read from a single sample in a study of blood T cell repertoires in COVID-19. Sequencing used immunoSEQ multiplex PCR; TCRdb keeps in-frame clones, though not all of them. The sample lists almost 90,000 clones; over 75% were seen once. Sequencing input: peripheral blood. The receptors come from an elderly man with acute or convalescent COVID-19. Both conserved end residues are part of each CDR3. A D gene is named only where the DNA matches it firmly. Only part of the rows carry a size: once, few, many, or a class if the clone is expanded.

V	size	J	D	DNA	CDR3
TRBV19	few	TRBJ2-5	-	TGTGCCAGTACCGAAGGCTTCGGGGAGACCCAGTACTTC	CASTEGFGETQYF
TRBV6-5	once	TRBJ1-3	-	TGTGCCAGCACGGACAGTGCTTTTGGAAACACCATATATTTT	CASTDSAFGNTIYF
TRBV9	-	TRBJ2-3	TRBD2	TGTGCCAGCAGCGGCACCCGAAGCGGGGGGGCCGTAGATACGCAGTATTTT	CASSGTRSGGAVDTQYF
TRBV5-1	-	TRBJ1-1	-	TGCGCCAGCAGCTTGGGGCCAAAGAACACTGAAGCTTTCTTT	CASSLGPKNTEAFF
TRBV4-1	-	TRBJ2-4	-	TGCGCCAGCAGCCAAGTGTCAGGAGGGGCCCCCAAAAACATTCAGTACTTC	CASSQVSGGAPKNIQYF
TRBV29-1	-	TRBJ1-1	-	TGCAGCGTCGGAGGAACTGAAGCTTTCTTT	CSVGGTEAFF
TRBV6-2/TRBV6-3	-	TRBJ2-5	TRBD2	TGTGCCAGCAGTGACGACTTGGCGGGGGGGCAAAAAGAGACCCAGTACTTC	CASSDDLAGGQKETQYF
TRBV6-5	-	TRBJ1-5	-	TGTGCCAGCAGGCCTAGCCTCAATCAGCCCCAGCATTTT	CASRPSLNQPQHF
TRBV5-1	-	TRBJ2-3	-	TGCGCCAGTACCCAGGGGGGCAGGGGCACAGATACGCAGTATTTT	CASTQGGRGTDTQYF
TRBV9	-	TRBJ2-7	-	TGTGCCAGCAGCGTAGGAGCAGGCCCCTCCGCCTACGAGCAGTACTTC	CASSVGAGPSAYEQYF